These 10 T cell receptor beta chains share one sample of origin, sequenced in a study of T cell responses to AZD1222 COVID-19 vaccine. Here immunoSEQ multiplex PCR was the method, and the copy in TCRdb shows in-frame clones only, minus some. The sample has approximately 99,000 clones, nearly 90% seen once. Sequenced here: peripheral blood, sampled on day 0 of AZD1222 vaccination. The receptors were gathered from an adult in good health.

The genes are TRBV3-1 (or the pseudogene TRBV3-2) and TRBJ1-2; no firm D call. V lost 1 base and J lost 3, with 9 bases in between. CDR3 length: 14 residues. In germline, CDR1 is LGHDT, CDR2 YNNKEL (reference sequence). The CDR3 protein is CASSQGCQDYGYTF. In DNA, the CDR3 is TGTGCCAGCAGCCAAGGTTGCCAGGACTATGGCTACACCTTC.

The chain carries TRBV7-2 and TRBJ1-5; the match to TRBD1 covers 8 bases. V shed 0 bases and J 6 bases; nucleotides not matched to a gene: 4. The V gene's germline CDR1 is SGHTA and CDR2 FQGNSA. The CDR3 length is 15 residues. The CDR3 DNA reads TGTGCCAGCAGCTTAGCGACAGGGGCGGGTCAGCCCCAGCATTTT. This encodes CASSLATGAGQPQHF.

The rearrangement joins TRBV11-3 to TRBJ2-7, with TRBD1 identical over 7 bases. The trim removed 1 base at V and 6 bases at J, leaving 9 bases unmatched. Looked up from germline, CDR1 is SGHNT and CDR2 is YENEEA. The CDR3 loop spans 15 amino acids. CDR3 sequence reads: CASSLASTGISEQYV. The CDR3 DNA is TGTGCCAGCAGCTTAGCTTCGACAGGGATCAGCGAGCAGTACGTC.

V and J are TRBV19 and TRBJ1-2; 7 bases are a match to TRBD1. Trimming took 9 bases from V and 4 from J; bases not matched to a gene: 14. The CDR3 length is 15 residues. Germline values: CDR1 LNHDA, CDR2 SQIVND (reference sequence). CDR3 region: CASLPYRGSLYGYTF. In nucleotides, the CDR3 is TGTGCCAGCCTCCCGTACAGGGGAAGTCTCTATGGCTACACCTTC.

The chain couples TRBV6-2 or TRBV6-3 to TRBJ2-7, with TRBD1 identical over 10 bases. Germline values: CDR1 MNHEY, CDR2 SVGEGT. After removal of 4 bases from V and 2 bases from J, the junction contained 2 bases not matched to a gene. The CDR3 is made up of 14 amino acids. Here the CDR3 reads CASSWTGGAYEQYF. CDR3 DNA sequence: TGTGCCAGCAGTTGGACAGGGGGGGCCTACGAGCAGTACTTC.

The chain uses TRBV18 and TRBJ1-3; D uncertain. Germline values: CDR1 KGHSH, CDR2 LQKENI. Trimming took off 3 bases at V and 4 bases at J, with 7 bases between the two ends. This CDR3 spans 13 amino acids. The CDR3 DNA reads TGTGCCAGCTCACCGAGTGGAGGAAACACCATATATTTT. It encodes CASSPSGGNTIYF.

The V and J genes are TRBV2 and TRBJ2-7; D may be TRBD1 (5 bases). The V end was cut by 6 bases, the J end by 0 bases, with 12 bases between. The CDR3 runs 14 residues. Germline V CDR1 and CDR2: SNHLY, FYNNEI. CDR3 in DNA: TGTGCCAGCAGGCGACAGCTGGCCTCCTACGAGCAGTACTTC. The encoded protein is CASRRQLASYEQYF.

The rearrangement links TRBV6-5 to TRBJ1-2; D not certain. Trimming shortened V by 6 bases and J by 4 bases, and 12 bases separated the two germline ends. The germline V gene encodes CDR1 MNHEY and CDR2 SVGAGI. This CDR3 contains 13 residues. The CDR3: CASRGQLFYGYTF. As DNA, the CDR3 is TGTGCCAGCAGGGGTCAGCTATTCTATGGCTACACCTTC.

This sequence joins TRBV6-5 and TRBJ2-7; 8 bases agree with TRBD1. Germline V gene lookup returns CDR1 MNHEY and CDR2 SVGAGI. The CDR3 extends over 14 amino acids. Germline trimming cut 4 bases from V and 0 bases from J; bases unmatched to any gene: 2. The DNA for the CDR3 is TGTGCCAGCAGTTGGACAGGGAGCTCCTACGAGCAGTACGTC. Translated: CASSWTGSSYEQYV.

The sample holds one count of this clone. J is TRBJ2-1 and V is TRBV7-3, with 10 bases matching TRBD2. The CDR3 extends over 16 amino acids. The trim removed 1 base at V and 2 bases at J, leaving 2 bases unmatched. Germline CDR1 reads SGHTA; CDR2 reads FQGTGA. CDR3 coding DNA: TGTGCCAGCAGCTTAAGTAGCGGGGGGACCTACAATGAGCAGTTCTTC. Amino acid sequence: CASSLSSGGTYNEQFF. Together with reference TRBV7-3 and TRBJ2-1, the CDR3 gives the full variable domain: GAGVSQTPSNKVTEKGKYVELRCDPISGHTALYWYRQSLGQGPEFLIYFQGTGAADDSGLPNDRFFAVRPEGSVSTLKIQRTERGDSAVYLCASSLSSGGTYNEQFFGPGTRLTVL.